These T cell receptor beta chains were read from a single sample in a study of response to subunit inactivated influenza vaccine. One entry per CDR3 protein, called by TCRdb with MiXCR from the RT-PCR reads. The repertoire holds under 850,000 distinct CDR3 sequences, with under 20% as singletons. Material: PBMCs from blood, obtained 4 to 6 days after vaccination. These receptors were taken from a middle-aged man who received an inactivated influenza vaccine. Both conserved end residues are part of each CDR3. The order of the fields is V gene, J gene, clone size, D gene, CDR3 DNA, CDR3 protein. The D gene is left open where the match is weak. Size tells how often a clone was seen (once, few, many) or the class of an expanded clone, and some rows leave it out.

v_gene: TRBV20-1; j_gene: TRBJ1-5; abundance: -; d_gene: TRBD1; CDR3nt: TGCAGTGCTAGAGATACAGGGGGCGTCCAGCCCCAGCATTTT; CDR3aa: CSARDTGGVQPQHF
v_gene: TRBV20-1; j_gene: TRBJ2-7; abundance: few; d_gene: -; CDR3nt: TGCAGTGCCAGGGGGGCGGGTCGGTACGAGCAGTACTTC; CDR3aa: CSARGAGRYEQYF
v_gene: TRBV6-5; j_gene: TRBJ1-4; abundance: -; d_gene: -; CDR3nt: TGTGCCAGCAGTTTAACAGGGTTCAAGGAAAAACTGTTTTTT; CDR3aa: CASSLTGFKEKLFF
v_gene: TRBV7-9; j_gene: TRBJ2-1; abundance: few; d_gene: -; CDR3nt: TGTGCCAGCATCGAAATCTCGGGGGTAGGGGGGTTCTTC; CDR3aa: CASIEISGVGGFF
v_gene: TRBV7-9; j_gene: TRBJ2-5; abundance: -; d_gene: -; CDR3nt: TGTGCCAGCAGCTCCTCGGGTCGGGCCCAGTACTTC; CDR3aa: CASSSSGRAQYF
v_gene: TRBV4-2; j_gene: TRBJ1-5; abundance: -; d_gene: -; CDR3nt: TGTGCCAGCAGCCAAGATGAAGGGAGGCAGCCCCAGCATTTT; CDR3aa: CASSQDEGRQPQHF
v_gene: TRBV5-5; j_gene: TRBJ1-3; abundance: -; d_gene: -; CDR3nt: TGTGCCAGCAGCCAGGGGACTGGAAACACCATATATTTT; CDR3aa: CASSQGTGNTIYF
v_gene: TRBV20-1; j_gene: TRBJ2-7; abundance: many; d_gene: -; CDR3nt: TGCAGTGCTAGAGTCCCCCCGGGGCTCTACGAGCAGTACTTC; CDR3aa: CSARVPPGLYEQYF
v_gene: TRBV3-1; j_gene: TRBJ2-7; abundance: few; d_gene: TRBD2; CDR3nt: TGTGCCAGCAGCCAGTCATATAGCGGGGGGGCCTCCTACGAGCAGTACTTC; CDR3aa: CASSQSYSGGASYEQYF
v_gene: TRBV27; j_gene: TRBJ2-6; abundance: many; d_gene: -; CDR3nt: TGTGCCAGCAGCTGGACAGCCCCCTCTGGGGCCAACGTCCTGACTTTC; CDR3aa: CASSWTAPSGANVLTF
v_gene: TRBV6-1; j_gene: TRBJ2-3; abundance: many; d_gene: TRBD2; CDR3nt: TGTGCCAGCAGGTTGAGCGGGAGAAGCACAGATACGCAGTATTTT; CDR3aa: CASRLSGRSTDTQYF
v_gene: TRBV7-6; j_gene: TRBJ1-5; abundance: few; d_gene: -; CDR3nt: TGTGCCAGCAGCTTAGCTCCGTATAGCAATCAGCCCCAGCATTTT; CDR3aa: CASSLAPYSNQPQHF
v_gene: TRBV11-2; j_gene: TRBJ2-2; abundance: -; d_gene: -; CDR3nt: TGTGCCAGCAGCTTAGTGGGAAAATCGAACACCGGGGAGCTGTTTTTT; CDR3aa: CASSLVGKSNTGELFF
v_gene: TRBV6-2/TRBV6-3; j_gene: TRBJ2-7; abundance: -; d_gene: -; CDR3nt: TGTGCCAGCAGTTCCGGCGGGGCAGAGTCCTACGAGCAGTACTTC; CDR3aa: CASSSGGAESYEQYF